Shown below are 18 T cell receptor beta chains from a single sample sequenced in a study of T-cell memory formation after mild COVID-19 (dated by TCRdb to 2020 to 2022). Receptor amplification or capture employed 5' RACE. Sequencing used an Illumina NovaSeq 6000. Using fastp trimming at Q25 and MiXCR clonotype assembly, TCRdb reanalyzed the public sequencing data and kept in-frame beta chains. A single entry per CDR3 protein holds the most common genes and DNA from its merged rows. The sample contains about 180,000 distinct CDR3 sequences, 16% of them found a single time. The ten largest account for under 2.5% of the sample. Sequences were obtained from PBMCs or a T cell subset sorted from them (not recorded which). The receptors here all came from an adult woman who had mild COVID-19 (a few samples of this study predate the infection). The sample titles of this study are shuffled in the database, so cell type and time point are left out; the donor was told from shared clones.

The J gene is TRBJ2-5, the V gene TRBV7-6, with D maybe TRBD2 (6 bases). The CDR3 sequence is 16 residues long. V lost 8 bases, J lost 4 bases, and 23 bases lay in between. Germline V gives CDR1 SGHVS, CDR2 FNYEAQ. The CDR3 region is CASSSWIRRDPETQYF. The CDR3 DNA sequence: TGTGCCAGCTCCTCTTGGATACGGCGGGACCCAGAGACCCAGTACTTC.

This clonotype was counted only a few times. The chain carries TRBV12-3 or TRBV12-4 and TRBJ2-2, with D maybe TRBD1 (5 bases). The CDR3 is made up of 14 amino acids. V lost 1 base and J 5 bases, leaving 8 bases between the germline ends. The CDR3 loop reads CASSLVRVTGELFF. For the CDR3, the DNA is TGTGCCAGCAGTTTAGTCAGGGTTACCGGGGAGCTGTTTTTT.

This clonotype was detected a few times. The chain couples TRBV12-3 or TRBV12-4 to TRBJ2-2; D is perhaps TRBD1 (5 bases). The CDR3 is 15 residues long. V lost 5 bases and J 6 bases, leaving 16 bases between the germline ends. The CDR3 coding sequence is TGTGCCAGCAGTGCCGACAGTCCTTGGGCCGGGGAGCTGTTTTTT. Translated: CASSADSPWAGELFF.

This clonotype was counted between two and nine times. V usage is TRBV15 and J usage is TRBJ2-1; D is unresolved. Germline CDR1 and CDR2: LNHNV and YYDKDF (reference sequence). V lost 5 bases, J lost 9 bases, and 17 bases lay in between. CDR3 size: 14 residues. The CDR3 protein is CATSLEAVPSEQFF. The CDR3 DNA reads as TGTGCCACCAGCCTAGAGGCGGTACCAAGTGAGCAGTTCTTC.

This clonotype was picked up a small number of times. The chain has TRBV12-3 or TRBV12-4 and TRBJ1-1; the D is unclear. V was cut by 6 bases and J by 1 base, with 9 bases left in between. The CDR3 sequence is 13 residues long. Here the CDR3 DNA reads TGTGCCAGCAGAGAGTTCGCGAACACTGAAGCTTTCTTT. Translating it yields CASREFANTEAFF.

The gene calls are TRBV24-1 and TRBJ2-3, with 10 positions matching TRBD2. The CDR3 has 17 residues. Trimming at V came to 3 bases and at J to 0 bases, leaving 5 bases not matched to a gene. Germline values: CDR1 KGHDR, CDR2 SFDVKD. The CDR3 loop is CATSDPGLADSTDTQYF. CDR3 DNA sequence: TGTGCCACCAGTGATCCTGGACTAGCGGATAGCACAGATACGCAGTATTTT.

This clonotype was recorded a few times. The chain has TRBV12-3 or TRBV12-4 and TRBJ1-1, with 9 bases matching TRBD1. This CDR3 region has 16 residues. J was trimmed by 1 base and V by 4 bases; bases with no gene match: 7. CDR3 sequence reads: CASSSGQGFKNTEAFF. CDR3 nucleotide sequence: TGTGCCAGCAGTTCCGGACAGGGGTTCAAGAACACTGAAGCTTTCTTT.

This rearrangement joins TRBV18 to TRBJ2-3; 10 positions match TRBD2. Losses at the gene ends were 4 bases for V and 0 bases for J; bases not matched to a gene: 13. In germline, CDR1 is KGHSH, CDR2 LQKENI. The CDR3 is 19 residues long. The CDR3 loop reads CASSQLGVAGGTSTDTQYF. The CDR3 DNA reads as TGTGCCAGCTCACAGCTCGGGGTAGCGGGGGGAACTAGCACAGATACGCAGTATTTT. The variable domain in full, with the rest retrieved from reference TRBV18 and TRBJ2-3, is NAGVMQNPRHLVRRRGQEARLRCSPMKGHSHVYWYRQLPEEGLKFMVYLQKENIIDESGMPKERFSAEFPKEGPSILRIQQVVRGDSAAYFCASSQLGVAGGTSTDTQYFGPGTRLTVL.

This clonotype has only a few counts. J is TRBJ2-7 and V is TRBV7-2, with unresolved D. V lost 1 base and J 6 bases, leaving 4 bases between the germline ends. Germline V gives CDR1 SGHTA, CDR2 FQGNSA. CDR3 length equals 11 residues. For the CDR3, the DNA is TGTGCCAGCAGCTTAGAGTTCGAGCAGTACTTC. Translating gives CASSLEFEQYF.

This clonotype was seen a few times. This rearrangement joins TRBV5-5 to TRBJ2-3; 7 positions agree with TRBD1. This CDR3 is built from 15 residues. Germline V gene sequence: CDR1 SGHKS, CDR2 YYEKEE (reference sequence). The V gene end was trimmed by 3 bases and the J gene end by 1 base; junction bases not matched to a gene: 5. The CDR3 coding sequence is TGTGCCAGCAGCTCGACAGGGTATGGCACAGATACGCAGTATTTT. This sequence encodes CASSSTGYGTDTQYF.

The V and J genes are TRBV20-1 and TRBJ1-5, with TRBD1 identical over 8 bases. CDR1 and CDR2 from the germline V gene are DFQATT and SNEGSKA (reference sequence). V dropped 6 bases and J dropped 1; count of bases not matched to a gene: 5. The CDR3 length is 14 residues. CDR3 bases: TGCAGTGCCCTTCGACAGGGGAGCAATCAGCCCCAGCATTTT. Its translation: CSALRQGSNQPQHF.

V is TRBV7-3 and J is TRBJ2-2; 10 positions match TRBD1. The CDR3 sequence is 17 residues long. Per the germline V gene, CDR1 is SGHTA and CDR2 is FQGTGA. V gave up 2 bases and J gave up 0 bases; unmatched junction bases: 3. CDR3 bases: TGTGCCAGCAGCTTACGAGGACAGGGGGCGAACACCGGGGAGCTGTTTTTT. This sequence encodes CASSLRGQGANTGELFF.

This rearrangement joins TRBV21-1 to TRBJ2-5; the table assigns TRBD2, which was not confirmed against the DNA. TRBV21-1 is flagged as a pseudogene. The CDR3 covers 18 residues. DNA of the CDR3: TGTGCCAGCATATACGCCGGGACTAGCGGGAGGTTCCAAGAGACCCAGTACTTC. It is translated as CASIYAGTSGRFQETQYF.

This clonotype has at least ten counts. The rearrangement uses TRBV29-1 and TRBJ1-3; D remains ambiguous. CDR1 is SQVTM and CDR2 is ANQGSEA in the germline V gene. Trimming took off 4 bases at V and 3 bases at J, with 19 bases between the two ends. This CDR3 region has 16 residues. The CDR3 DNA is TGCAGCGTTGGTCAAGTAGCAGGCGCCTTTGGAAACACCATATATTTT. Translated, it gives CSVGQVAGAFGNTIYF.

The V gene is TRBV6-6, the J gene TRBJ1-1; D uncertain. The V gene lost 2 bases and the J gene lost 2 bases, with 12 bases spanning the gap. Looked up from germline, CDR1 is MNHNY and CDR2 is SVGAGI (reference sequence). This CDR3 contains 15 residues. The CDR3 coding sequence is TGTGCCAGCAGTTACCAGCGGGGATTCAACACTGAAGCTTTCTTT. This codes for CASSYQRGFNTEAFF.

This clonotype came up a few times. This chain uses TRBV20-1 with TRBJ2-7; 11 bases are shared with TRBD1. The CDR3 has 14 residues. CDR1 is DFQATT and CDR2 is SNEGSKA in the germline V gene (reference sequence). V shed 3 bases, J shed 4 bases, and the junction held 5 bases outside the gene matches. CDR3 nucleotide sequence: TGCAGTGCTAGTTTAGGACAGGGGGCTTACGAGCAGTACTTC. It specifies CSASLGQGAYEQYF.

DNA for the CDR3: TGTGCCAGTAGGCCCCTAGCAGGGGATTCTAATCAGCCCCAGCATTTT. It translates to CASRPLAGDSNQPQHF. The rearrangement uses TRBV19 and TRBJ1-5; TRBD1 is a possible D gene (6 bases). V shed 6 bases and J shed 4 bases, with 19 bases lying between them. CDR1 and CDR2 from the germline V gene are LNHDA and SQIVND (reference sequence). This CDR3 has 16 residues.

This clonotype was seen a handful of times. V is TRBV27 and J is TRBJ2-1; 8 nucleotides agree with TRBD1. Germline V gene lookup returns CDR1 MNHEY and CDR2 SMNVEV (reference sequence). Trimming took 6 bases from V and 9 from J; bases not matched to a gene: 13. This CDR3 comprises 15 residues. The CDR3 loop reads CASRRQGLAGGEQFF. CDR3 in DNA: TGTGCCAGCAGGAGACAGGGGCTAGCAGGTGGTGAGCAGTTCTTC.